This TCR beta chain was retrieved from a study of early T cells in non-severe SARS-CoV-2 infection. Across the study: The authors sequenced bulk RNA from unsorted whole blood, leaving chains unpaired.

Unique molecular identifiers were added to individual cDNA molecules. TCRdb processed the 5' RACE reads anew with MiXCR; each CDR3 protein has one entry. The sample contains around 52,000 distinct CDR3 sequences, 6.2% of which appear only once. The CDR3 loop spans 12 amino acids. Germline CDR1 reads DFQATT; CDR2 reads SNEGSKA (reference sequence). Regarding this clonotype: The antigen remains undetermined. The junction departs from germline at one end; a sequencing error may be responsible.

The study's findings and limits: Private and CD4 specificities were missed by VDJdb matching, which favored anti-spike CD8 responses.

Source material: whole blood. The chain has TRBV20-1 and TRBJ1-2, with 8 positions matching TRBD1. The clonotype comes from an adult who was a healthcare worker with PCR-confirmed SARS-CoV-2 infection or an uninfected control (not recorded which). CDR3 coding DNA: TGCAGTTCTAGACAGGGGATCTATGGCTACACCTTC. Amino acid sequence: CSSRQGIYGYTF.